This TCR beta chain stems from a study of shared clonotypes between healthy human individuals. Looking at the study overall: A couple of women and a few men aged 18 to 49 served as donors.

Details on this clone: Its matching antigen is unknown.

CD45RO-negative cells were positively selected for CCR7, leaving out terminally differentiated effector memory CD45RA+ cells. Study results and caveats: Relative to memory subsets, naive subsets generally showed larger estimated richness. Having only a few donors restricted how much genetic and exposure-history diversity was captured.

Sequenced by immunoSEQ multiplex PCR; TCRdb stores in-frame clones only, minus some. This table holds around 2.1 million clones, under 95% found once. This CDR3 contains 16 residues. V was clipped by 5 bases and J by 2 bases, with 16 bases between them. Germline CDR1 SGHTA, CDR2 FQGNSA. What was sequenced was naive CD8+ T cells from PBMCs. The rearrangement links TRBV7-2 to TRBJ2-1, with D hard to call. The TCR sequence derives from a man between 18 and 29 years old in good health. Some clones in this sample may be carry-over from other donors' samples. Written as DNA, the CDR3 is TGTGCCAGCAGCCTTTCGGGTGGTGGGCCCTACAATGAGCAGTTCTTC. It specifies CASSLSGGGPYNEQFF.